These 15 T cell receptor beta chains share one sample of origin, sequenced in a study of cytomegalovirus exposure and HLA in healthy donors (dated by TCRdb to about 2017). Library method: the immunoSEQ multiplex PCR assay. TCRdb mirrors the immuneACCESS table, restricted to in-frame sequences. Some clones are absent from its copies; in checked studies, under half trace to an unresolved V gene, and the reason for the others is unknown. The sample has 150,000 to 200,000 clones on record, around 85% of them singletons. The ten largest account for more than 15% of the sample. What was sequenced was PBMCs. These receptors were obtained from a young man in good health and CMV-seropositive.

The chain combines TRBV2 with TRBJ1-2; no firm D call. V lost 10 bases, J lost 4 bases, and 19 bases lay in between. The CDR3 has 14 amino acids. CDR1 is SNHLY, CDR2 FYNNEI, per germline. The CDR3 reads CATNPEARGYGYTF. The CDR3 DNA reads TGTGCCACAAACCCGGAGGCCCGCGGCTATGGCTACACCTTC.

The chain joins TRBV7-9 to TRBJ2-5, with D possibly matching TRBD1 (6 bases). The CDR3 has 14 amino acids. Germline assignment: CDR1 SEHNR and CDR2 FQNEAQ (reference sequence). Between the trimmed V and J ends, which lost 5 bases and 1 base, there was a span of 11 bases. CDR3 coding DNA: TGTGCCAGCAGCGTACAGGGTCTCCAAGAGACCCAGTACTTC. Protein: CASSVQGLQETQYF.

This chain uses TRBV7-9 with TRBJ2-7; tentatively, D is TRBD2 (6 bases). The CDR3 is 13 amino acids. Germline V lookup: CDR1 SEHNR, CDR2 FQNEAQ (reference sequence). Trimming cost V 5 bases and J 3 bases, with 11 bases left between them. The CDR3 nucleotides read TGTGCCAGCAGCCCCCCGGGGGTCTACGAGCAGTACTTC. It specifies CASSPPGVYEQYF.

Points on this clone: Other DNA sequences in the sample encode the same CDR3. This sequence joins TRBV7-6 and TRBJ2-3; 8 bases agree with TRBD1. CDR1 and CDR2 (germline): SGHVS, FNYEAQ. With V trimmed by 1 base and J by 3 bases, 0 bases remained unmatched. This CDR3 is 14 amino acids long. CDR3 region: CASSLGTGTDTQYF. Written as DNA, the CDR3 is TGTGCCAGCAGCTTAGGGACAGGGACAGATACGCAGTATTTT. The full variable domain, rest sourced from reference TRBV7-6 and TRBJ2-3, is GAGVSQSPRYKVTKRGQDVALRCDPISGHVSLYWYRQALGQGPEFLTYFNYEAQQDKSGLPNDRFSAERPEGSISTLTIQRTEQRDSAMYRCASSLGTGTDTQYFGPGTRLTVL.

This clone was observed many times. This sequence joins TRBV6-5 and TRBJ1-2; the match to TRBD1 covers 9 bases. The CDR3 loop spans 14 amino acids. Germline V gene lookup returns CDR1 MNHEY and CDR2 SVGAGI. V was pared by 8 bases and J by 8 bases, with 12 bases of the junction left unmatched. As DNA, the CDR3 is TGTGCCAGCCACCCTCCGGGACAGGGCTGGGGCTACACCTTC. This sequence encodes CASHPPGQGWGYTF.

This clone has only a few counts. This sequence joins TRBV19 and TRBJ1-5, with D possibly being TRBD1 (6 bases). With 5 bases removed from V and 7 bases from J, the gap between germline ends came to 12 bases. The CDR3 contains 13 residues. Germline V gene data show CDR1 as LNHDA and CDR2 as SQIVND (reference sequence). The CDR3 nucleotides are TGTGCCAGTAGTCCTCGAGGGGGACAGCCCCAGCATTTT. Translating it yields CASSPRGGQPQHF.

V usage is TRBV6-5 and J usage is TRBJ2-2; D is unresolved. Germline V lookup: CDR1 MNHEY, CDR2 SVGAGI. Between the trimmed V and J ends, which lost 6 bases and 4 bases, there was a span of 9 bases. CDR3 length: 13 amino acids. The CDR3 spells CASSLGTTGELFF. DNA of the CDR3: TGTGCCAGCAGCCTAGGTACCACCGGGGAGCTGTTTTTT.

J is TRBJ1-1 and V is TRBV30; tentative D call: TRBD1 (5 bases). The CDR3 totals 12 residues. Trimming shortened V by 4 bases and J by 0 bases, and 6 bases separated the two germline ends. The germline CDR1 and CDR2 sequences are GTSNPN and SVGIG (reference sequence). DNA of the CDR3: TGTGCCTGGACAGGGATGAACACTGAAGCTTTCTTT. It specifies CAWTGMNTEAFF.

The chain employs TRBV27 and TRBJ2-1; weak D call: TRBD1 (6 bases). Germline V lookup: CDR1 MNHEY, CDR2 SMNVEV (reference sequence). This CDR3 spans 14 amino acids. V gave up 5 bases and J gave up 0 bases, with 8 bases separating them. This CDR3 is CASSQGSSYNEQFF. CDR3 DNA: TGTGCCAGCAGTCAGGGGAGCTCCTACAATGAGCAGTTCTTC.

The chain combines TRBV7-3 with TRBJ2-6; 8 positions match TRBD1. The CDR3 extends over 15 amino acids. The V gene end was trimmed by 3 bases and the J gene end by 4 bases; junction bases not matched to a gene: 2. CDR1 and CDR2 from the germline V gene are SGHTA and FQGTGA. This CDR3 is CASSFQGAGANVLTF. The CDR3, as DNA: TGTGCCAGCAGCTTTCAGGGGGCGGGGGCCAACGTCCTGACTTTC.

V is TRBV5-1 and J is TRBJ2-7; 9 nucleotides match TRBD1. Germline V gene sequence: CDR1 SGHRS, CDR2 YFSETQ. There are 15 residues in the CDR3. J was trimmed by 7 bases and V by 6 bases; bases with no gene match: 14. The CDR3 DNA sequence: TGCGCCAGCACCAGCACCGGGGACAGGGTAGGAGAGCAGTACTTC. The encoded protein is CASTSTGDRVGEQYF.

The chain has TRBV5-1 and TRBJ2-5; 10 nucleotides match TRBD2. This CDR3 comprises 15 residues. V trimming: 4 bases; J trimming: 3 bases; junction bases outside the gene matches: 6. Germline CDR1 SGHRS, CDR2 YFSETQ. In DNA form, the CDR3 reads TGCGCCAGCAGCGTCCGGCTAGCGGGGGAAGAGACCCAGTACTTC. Translating gives CASSVRLAGEETQYF.

This clone was picked up a small number of times. The V and J genes are TRBV28 and TRBJ1-3; TRBD1 agrees at 7 bases. V shed 0 bases, J shed 0 bases, and the junction held 2 bases outside the gene matches. Germline CDR1 MDHEN, CDR2 SYDVKM. There are 16 residues in the CDR3. The CDR3 DNA follows: TGTGCCAGCAGTTTATGGGACAGGTTCTCTGGAAACACCATATATTTT. Its protein product is CASSLWDRFSGNTIYF.

The rearrangement links TRBV7-6 to TRBJ1-1; 8 bases match TRBD1. V was clipped by 0 bases and J by 0 bases; unmatched bases: 6. The CDR3 contains 17 residues. From germline, CDR1 is SGHVS and CDR2 FNYEAQ. The CDR3: CASSLAPTGGVNTEAFF. The CDR3 region has the DNA TGTGCCAGCAGCTTAGCGCCCACAGGGGGGGTGAACACTGAAGCTTTCTTT.

The V gene is TRBV7-2, the J gene TRBJ2-7, with D possibly matching TRBD1 (6 bases). Germline CDR1 reads SGHTA; CDR2 reads FQGNSA. Trimming shortened V by 2 bases and J by 0 bases, and 11 bases separated the two germline ends. This CDR3 contains 15 residues. The CDR3, as DNA: TGTGCCAGCAGCTTACCGTCACAGGGCTCCTACGAGCAGTACTTC. Translation: CASSLPSQGSYEQYF.